The 13 T cell receptor beta chains below come from one sample, sequenced in a study of blood T cell repertoires in COVID-19 (dated by TCRdb to the early 2020s). To prepare the library, the immunoSEQ multiplex PCR assay was applied. What TCRdb holds here is the immuneACCESS table cut down to in-frame rearrangements. Part of the clones is not present; checked against another copy, under half of the missing clones reflect an unresolved V gene, and the others are unexplained. The sample table contains 85,000 to 130,000 clones; only one count was recorded for about 86% of them. The top ten hold approximately 3.4% of the sample. The source material was peripheral blood. These receptors were obtained from a woman at least 80 years old with active or convalescent COVID-19.

The chain is built from TRBV7-2 and TRBJ2-4, with 8 bases aligning to TRBD2. Losses at the gene ends were 1 base for V and 2 bases for J; bases not matched to a gene: 10. The germline V gene encodes CDR1 SGHTA and CDR2 FQGNSA. This CDR3 has 18 residues. The chain's CDR3 is CASSLEVPGGPTKNIQYF. CDR3 DNA sequence: TGTGCCAGCAGCTTAGAGGTCCCGGGGGGGCCAACCAAAAACATTCAGTACTTC.

V gene TRBV5-4 combines with J gene TRBJ1-6, with TRBD1 identical over 8 bases. Germline V gene sequence: CDR1 SGHNT, CDR2 YYREEE (reference sequence). After removal of 4 bases from V and 7 bases from J, the junction contained 10 bases not matched to a gene. The CDR3 is 16 amino acids. CDR3 protein: CASSARTGLRNSPLHF. CDR3 bases: TGTGCCAGCAGCGCAAGGACAGGGCTTCGGAATTCACCCCTCCACTTT.

The chain couples TRBV7-2 to TRBJ2-1, with 8 bases lining up with TRBD2. CDR3 length equals 15 residues. Looked up from germline, CDR1 is SGHTA and CDR2 is FQGNSA. The CDR3 spells CKSRAAGGFHNEQFF. CDR3 nucleotides: TGTAAAAGCAGGGCCGCGGGAGGATTCCACAATGAGCAGTTCTTC.

The J gene is TRBJ2-3, the V gene TRBV28, with TRBD2 matching over 11 bases. The CDR3 is made up of 17 amino acids. Germline CDR1 reads MDHEN; CDR2 reads SYDVKM. V shed 4 bases and J 2 bases; nucleotides not matched to a gene: 8. The CDR3 reads CASSSHGTSGNTDTQYF. The CDR3 bases are TGTGCCAGCAGTTCCCATGGGACTAGCGGAAACACAGATACGCAGTATTTT. The variable domain in full, with the rest retrieved from reference TRBV28 and TRBJ2-3, is DVKVTQSSRYLVKRTGEKVFLECVQDMDHENMFWYRQDPGLGLRLIYFSYDVKMKEKGDIPEGYSVSREKKERFSLILESASTNQTSMYLCASSSHGTSGNTDTQYFGPGTRLTVL.

The V call is TRBV5-6, the J call TRBJ2-4; 8 nucleotides agree with TRBD2. Germline assignment: CDR1 SGHDT and CDR2 YYEEEE. V shed 0 bases, J shed 2 bases, and the junction held 7 bases outside the gene matches. The CDR3 spans 17 residues. CDR3 protein: CASSLEPGGPSKNIQYF. The CDR3 coding sequence is TGTGCCAGCAGCTTGGAACCGGGAGGGCCATCCAAAAACATTCAGTACTTC.

The J gene is TRBJ1-5, the V gene TRBV15; tentatively, D is TRBD1 (5 bases). Per germline, CDR1 LNHNV and CDR2 YYDKDF (reference sequence). V lost 3 bases, J lost 4 bases, and 13 bases lay in between. The CDR3 sequence is 15 residues long. The CDR3 nucleotides read TGTGCCACCAGCAGGGACACAGGCGCTAATCAGCCCCAGCATTTT. It codes for CATSRDTGANQPQHF.

This clone has only a few counts. The chain has TRBV2 and TRBJ2-5; TRBD1 is a possible D gene (6 bases). CDR1 is SNHLY and CDR2 is FYNNEI in the germline V gene. The V gene lost 8 bases and the J gene lost 1 base, with 11 bases spanning the gap. This CDR3 is 13 amino acids long. CDR3 loop: CASLRDTQETQYF. CDR3 nucleotide sequence: TGTGCCAGCCTTCGGGACACCCAAGAGACCCAGTACTTC.

The rearrangement uses TRBV6-2 or TRBV6-3 and TRBJ1-2; weak D call: TRBD1 (5 bases). Germline values: CDR1 MNHEY, CDR2 SVGEGT. Trimming pared 2 bases from V and 6 bases from J, leaving 16 bases between. The CDR3 has 15 residues. The CDR3 region has the DNA TGTGCCAGCAGTTACCGAAGGCCCCTGGGGCATGGCTACACCTTC. It codes for CASSYRRPLGHGYTF.

V and J are TRBV28 and TRBJ1-5; a weak D match, TRBD1 (6 bases). Trimming pared 3 bases from V and 2 bases from J, leaving 14 bases between. Germline loops: CDR1 MDHEN, CDR2 SYDVKM. The CDR3 contains 16 residues. DNA of the CDR3: TGTGCCAGCAGTTTGGCAGCAGGGGCGGGCAATCAGCCCCAGCATTTT. Protein product: CASSLAAGAGNQPQHF. The whole variable domain, filled in from reference TRBV28 and TRBJ1-5, reads DVKVTQSSRYLVKRTGEKVFLECVQDMDHENMFWYRQDPGLGLRLIYFSYDVKMKEKGDIPEGYSVSREKKERFSLILESASTNQTSMYLCASSLAAGAGNQPQHFGDGTRLSIL.

The chain combines TRBV5-1 with TRBJ2-1; D uncertain. CDR1 is SGHRS and CDR2 is YFSETQ in the germline V gene. The CDR3 length is 13 residues. V gave up 2 bases and J gave up 2 bases, with 5 bases separating them. CDR3 DNA: TGCGCCAGCAGCTTTGGAGCCTACAATGAGCAGTTCTTC. Amino acid sequence: CASSFGAYNEQFF. Full variable domain (outside the CDR3, taken from reference TRBV5-1 and TRBJ2-1): KAGVTQTPRYLIKTRGQQVTLSCSPISGHRSVSWYQQTPGQGLQFLFEYFSETQRNKGNFPGRFSGRQFSNSRSEMNVSTLELGDSALYLCASSFGAYNEQFFGPGTRLTVL.

CDR3: CASSSLQGGNQPQHF. The CDR3 DNA reads as TGTGCCAGCAGTTCACTACAGGGAGGGAATCAGCCCCAGCATTTT. The V call is TRBV6-5, the J call TRBJ1-5, with D perhaps TRBD1 (6 bases). The ends were cut back, 4 bases at V and 4 bases at J, with 14 bases in the middle. There are 15 residues in the CDR3. Per germline, CDR1 MNHEY and CDR2 SVGAGI.

This chain connects TRBV11-3 to TRBJ2-2; 8 bases map to TRBD1. V lost 5 bases to trimming and J lost 5 bases; unmatched junction nucleotides: 13. CDR3 length: 17 residues. Germline assignment: CDR1 SGHNT and CDR2 YENEEA. The CDR3 nucleotides are TGTGCCAGCAGCCAGGGGGGTACAGGGGGAAAAACCGGGGAGCTGTTTTTT. Its translation is CASSQGGTGGKTGELFF. Full variable domain (remainder filled in from reference TRBV11-3 and TRBJ2-2): EAGVVQSPRYKIIEKKQPVAFWCNPISGHNTLYWYLQNLGQGPELLIRYENEEAVDDSQLPKDRFSAERLKGVDSTLKIQPAELGDSAVYLCASSQGGTGGKTGELFFGEGSRLTVL.

V and J are TRBV4-1 and TRBJ2-6, with 7 bases aligning to TRBD2. V lost 0 bases to trimming and J lost 4 bases; unmatched junction nucleotides: 9. The CDR3 totals 18 residues. Germline-derived CDR1 and CDR2 are MGHRA and YSYEKL. CDR3 protein: CASSQDPGGGSGANVLTF. CDR3 nucleotides: TGCGCCAGCAGCCAAGATCCGGGAGGTGGTTCAGGGGCCAACGTCCTGACTTTC.